These 28 T cell receptor beta chains originate from one sample sequenced in a study of radiation and T cells in renal cell carcinoma. Sequenced by immunoSEQ multiplex PCR; TCRdb stores in-frame clones only, minus some. The sample shows 150,000 to 190,000 clones, approximately 90% of them seen only once. Noted time point: blood 2 weeks post-SBRT. Treatment specified: 15 Gy SBRT to primary tumor, nephrectomy 4 weeks later. The source was blood, collected from a patient whose treatment included radiotherapy and nephrectomy. Receptors were obtained from a woman in her fifties or sixties with renal cell carcinoma.

This clone was found once. The chain carries TRBV6-5 and TRBJ2-5; D possibly uses TRBD1 or TRBD2 (6 bases each). V dropped 1 base and J dropped 4 bases, with 16 bases sitting between them. The CDR3 is 16 amino acids. Germline CDR1 MNHEY, CDR2 SVGAGI. CDR3 protein: CASSYWDAEGGETQYF. The CDR3 DNA reads TGTGCCAGCAGTTACTGGGACGCAGAGGGGGGAGAGACCCAGTACTTC.

The rearrangement joins TRBV25-1 to TRBJ1-1; D is unresolved. V dropped 3 bases and J dropped 4 bases, with 9 bases sitting between them. CDR3 size: 13 residues. The germline CDR1 and CDR2 sequences are MGHDK and SYGVNS. The CDR3 DNA reads as TGTGCCAGCAGTGAGGTCCTGTCCACTGAAGCTTTCTTT. This codes for CASSEVLSTEAFF.

In the case of this clone: Mismatch with germline at one junction end may stem from a read error. The chain recombines TRBV7-2 with TRBJ2-3; weak D call: TRBD2 (5 bases). The V gene's germline CDR1 is SGHTA and CDR2 FQGNSA. The CDR3 totals 15 residues. The CDR3, as DNA: TGTGCCAGCGGCTTAAGGGCTAGCTCCACAGATACGCAGTATTTT. Translated, it gives CASGLRASSTDTQYF.

This chain connects TRBV6-5 to TRBJ2-5; 13 nucleotides line up with TRBD2. The CDR3 spans 14 residues. Germline assignment: CDR1 MNHEY and CDR2 SVGAGI. Trimming took 6 bases from V and 4 from J; bases not matched to a gene: 2. The CDR3 spells CASRGLAGRETQYF. Written as DNA, the CDR3 is TGTGCCAGCAGGGGACTAGCGGGGCGAGAGACCCAGTACTTC.

The chain uses TRBV6-4 and TRBJ2-1, with 11 bases fitting TRBD2. The length of the CDR3 is 15 residues. V was pared by 5 bases and J by 4 bases, with 4 bases of the junction left unmatched. CDR1 is MRHNA, CDR2 SNTAGT, per germline. CDR3 sequence: CASSLTSGVYNEQFF. In DNA, the CDR3 is TGTGCCAGCAGTTTGACTAGCGGGGTGTACAATGAGCAGTTCTTC.

In this sample, this clone turned up once. The rearrangement links TRBV19 to TRBJ1-1; D call uncertain. Germline V gene lookup returns CDR1 LNHDA and CDR2 SQIVND (reference sequence). V gave up 5 bases and J gave up 9 bases, with 19 bases separating them. The CDR3 runs to 14 residues. CDR3 amino acids: CASSPLTEHAQAFF. As DNA, the CDR3 is TGTGCCAGTAGTCCTTTGACGGAGCACGCCCAAGCTTTCTTT.

CDR3 nucleotide sequence: TGTGCCAGCAGCCAAGCTCAAGCGGGGCGGATTAGCCGGGGCATTCAGTACTTC. Translation: CASSQAQAGRISRGIQYF. The rearrangement joins TRBV4-2 to TRBJ2-4, with 7 bases identical to TRBD2. Per germline, CDR1 LGHNA and CDR2 YNFKEQ. The V gene end was trimmed by 1 base and the J gene end by 9 bases; junction bases not matched to a gene: 18. There are 18 residues in the CDR3.

The chain employs TRBV10-3 and TRBJ1-5; tentative D call: TRBD1 (5 bases). V was cut by 0 bases and J by 6 bases, with 15 bases left in between. The CDR3 runs to 16 residues. Germline-derived CDR1 and CDR2 are ENHRY and SYGVKD. The CDR3 nucleotides are TGTGCCATCAGTGAGTCAGGGGCCGAGCTAGCTCAGCCCCAGCATTTT. This codes for CAISESGAELAQPQHF.

J is TRBJ1-1 and V is TRBV5-4; 9 bases line up with TRBD1. V gave up 4 bases and J gave up 8 bases; unmatched junction bases: 9. This CDR3 spans 14 amino acids. Looked up from germline, CDR1 is SGHNT and CDR2 is YYREEE (reference sequence). The CDR3 nucleotides are TGTGCCAGCAGCGGACGGGACAGGGAAGCCGAAGCTTTCTTT. Its protein is CASSGRDREAEAFF.

This clone was observed a single time. The gene calls are TRBV2 and TRBJ2-3; 8 nucleotides match TRBD2. CDR3 length: 15 residues. V dropped 6 bases and J dropped 1; count of bases not matched to a gene: 6. The germline V gene encodes CDR1 SNHLY and CDR2 FYNNEI. The CDR3 nucleotides read TGTGCCAGCAGGATCCAGGGACTAGGCACAGATACGCAGTATTTT. Its translation is CASRIQGLGTDTQYF.

V and J are TRBV6-1 and TRBJ2-5, with 12 bases lining up with TRBD2. CDR1 is MNHNS, CDR2 SASEGT, per germline. The CDR3 spans 15 residues. Trimming removed 6 bases from V and 6 bases from J; junction bases left unmatched: 8. CDR3 coding DNA: TGTGCCAGCAGACCCGGACTAGCGGGGTCGAAGACCCAGTACTTC. As protein: CASRPGLAGSKTQYF.

V is TRBV6-6 and J is TRBJ2-1; 8 bases fit TRBD1. Germline V gene sequence: CDR1 MNHNY, CDR2 SVGAGI (reference sequence). The junction had 7 bases not matched to a gene; V was cut back by 7 bases and J by 2 bases. The CDR3 is 15 residues long. CDR3 loop: CASTRDRGTYNEQFF. The DNA of the CDR3 is TGTGCCAGCACCAGAGACAGGGGCACCTACAATGAGCAGTTCTTC.

The V gene is TRBV9, the J gene TRBJ1-4; possibly TRBD1 for D (5 bases). CDR1 and CDR2 (germline): SGDLS, YYNGEE. V lost 4 bases and J 4 bases, leaving 11 bases between the germline ends. CDR3 length: 14 residues. The CDR3: CASSTEGNNEKLFF. In DNA form, the CDR3 reads TGTGCCAGCAGCACCGAGGGGAATAATGAAAAACTGTTTTTT.

The table lists this clone with a count of one. The chain joins TRBV6-1 to TRBJ2-2; TRBD1 aligns across 10 bases. CDR3 size: 16 residues. Germline loops: CDR1 MNHNS, CDR2 SASEGT. V shed 4 bases, J shed 2 bases, and the junction held 4 bases outside the gene matches. Here the CDR3 reads CASSVETGGNTGELFF. For the CDR3, the DNA is TGTGCCAGCAGTGTCGAGACAGGGGGCAACACCGGGGAGCTGTTTTTT.

This chain links TRBV10-3 with TRBJ2-3; the match to TRBD2 covers 12 bases. The J segment lost 3 bases and the V segment lost 5 bases, leaving 6 bases of the junction unmatched. Germline values: CDR1 ENHRY, CDR2 SYGVKD. This CDR3 is 16 amino acids long. The CDR3 here is CAISSRTSGVTDTQYF. DNA for the CDR3: TGTGCCATCAGTTCACGGACTAGCGGGGTTACAGATACGCAGTATTTT.

The J gene is TRBJ1-2, the V gene TRBV11-2, with a possible D match to TRBD1 (5 bases). Germline-derived CDR1 and CDR2 are SGHAT and FQNNGV. CDR3 length equals 15 residues. Trimming took 0 bases from V and 8 from J, leaving 16 bases between them. CDR3 in DNA: TGTGCCAGCAGCTTAGATGGAATGGGACTAAAGGGCTACACCTTC. Its translation is CASSLDGMGLKGYTF.

The rearrangement uses TRBV5-1 and TRBJ2-3; 8 bases are a match to TRBD2. Germline V lookup: CDR1 SGHRS, CDR2 YFSETQ. This CDR3 has 16 amino acids. Unmatched junction bases numbered 8, after V lost 5 bases and J lost 0 bases. CDR3 in DNA: TGCGCCAGCAGTCCCCGAAGCGGGGGTAGCACAGATACGCAGTATTTT. Translation: CASSPRSGGSTDTQYF.

The chain carries TRBV19 and TRBJ2-1; 7 bases align to TRBD1. Unmatched junction bases numbered 13, after V lost 4 bases and J lost 4 bases. The CDR3 totals 17 residues. The germline gives CDR1 LNHDA, CDR2 SQIVND (reference sequence). CDR3 sequence reads: CASSNHPGQRYYNEQFF. CDR3 DNA: TGTGCCAGTAGTAATCACCCGGGACAGCGATATTACAATGAGCAGTTCTTC.

This CDR3 reads CASSLVTGKETQYF. The CDR3 DNA reads TGTGCCAGCAGCTTGGTAACCGGAAAAGAGACCCAGTACTTC. The rearrangement joins TRBV5-4 to TRBJ2-5, with unresolved D. In germline, CDR1 is SGHNT, CDR2 YYREEE (reference sequence). Trimming shortened V by 0 bases and J by 3 bases, and 9 bases separated the two germline ends. CDR3 length: 14 amino acids.

V gene TRBV5-1 combines with J gene TRBJ2-2, with TRBD2 matching over 9 bases. The V and J ends lost 7 bases and 1 base, in that order; junction bases with no gene match: 5. The germline CDR1 and CDR2 sequences are SGHRS and YFSETQ. This CDR3 is 15 amino acids long. Written as DNA, the CDR3 is TGCGCCAGCGGAGTACTAGCGGGGAACACCGGGGAGCTGTTTTTT. Protein product: CASGVLAGNTGELFF.

This chain joins TRBV6-1 and TRBJ2-7; D unresolved. The CDR3 sequence is 12 residues long. The ends were cut back, 11 bases at V and 3 bases at J, with 14 bases in the middle. Germline V lookup: CDR1 MNHNS, CDR2 SASEGT. The CDR3 here is CACLGRLYEQYF. The DNA for the CDR3 is TGTGCCTGTCTAGGACGTCTCTACGAGCAGTACTTC.

This sequence joins TRBV19 and TRBJ2-7; the D is unclear. The V end lost 3 bases, the J end lost 2 bases, and 8 bases lay between the germline ends. The CDR3 totals 13 residues. Germline V gene lookup returns CDR1 LNHDA and CDR2 SQIVND (reference sequence). This chain's CDR3 is CASSINTAYEQYF. The CDR3 nucleotides are TGTGCCAGTAGTATCAACACCGCCTACGAGCAGTACTTC.

This sequence joins TRBV6-6 and TRBJ1-5, with a possible D match to TRBD1 (6 bases). The germline V and J ends were trimmed by 2 bases and 7 bases, with 15 bases remaining between them. In germline, CDR1 is MNHNY, CDR2 SVGAGI (reference sequence). The CDR3 length is 15 residues. The CDR3 region is CASSYPGQLIQPQHF. CDR3 nucleotide sequence: TGTGCCAGCAGTTACCCCGGACAGCTCATACAGCCCCAGCATTTT.

V is TRBV4-2 and J is TRBJ1-1, with 7 bases aligning to TRBD1. Per germline, CDR1 LGHNA and CDR2 YNFKEQ. V dropped 4 bases and J dropped 6; count of bases not matched to a gene: 8. CDR3 length: 14 residues. The CDR3 bases are TGTGCCAGCAGCCCGGACAGGACTGGAGCTGAAGCTTTCTTT. Its protein product is CASSPDRTGAEAFF.

The chain couples TRBV7-2 to TRBJ2-2; D remains ambiguous. The CDR3 covers 13 residues. In germline, CDR1 is SGHTA, CDR2 FQGNSA. The ends were cut back, 3 bases at V and 6 bases at J, with 8 bases in the middle. The CDR3 here is CASSFSGPGELFF. CDR3 sequence (DNA): TGTGCCAGCAGCTTTAGTGGCCCCGGGGAGCTGTTTTTT.

The chain carries TRBV7-2 and TRBJ1-5; 8 bases agree with TRBD1. This CDR3 contains 16 residues. The germline CDR1 and CDR2 sequences are SGHTA and FQGNSA. The trim removed 5 bases at V and 4 bases at J, leaving 10 bases unmatched. The CDR3 here is CASSPAGQGTNQPQHF. CDR3 bases: TGTGCCAGCAGCCCGGCCGGACAGGGAACAAATCAGCCCCAGCATTTT.

The chain recombines TRBV30 with TRBJ1-4, with D maybe TRBD1 (5 bases). The germline CDR1 and CDR2 sequences are GTSNPN and SVGIG (reference sequence). The V and J ends lost 5 bases and 3 bases respectively, with 10 bases between them. This CDR3 has 13 residues. The CDR3 coding sequence is TGTGCCTGGGGTCGACAGTCTAATGAAAAACTGTTTTTT. This translates into CAWGRQSNEKLFF.

This chain connects TRBV6-1 to TRBJ2-2; 7 nucleotides match TRBD1. The CDR3 runs 15 residues. Germline CDR1 and CDR2: MNHNS and SASEGT. Trimming cost V 6 bases and J 10 bases; bases outside gene matches: 14. Here the CDR3 reads CASRSITGVAEELFF. The CDR3 bases are TGTGCCAGCAGATCCATAACAGGGGTCGCCGAGGAGCTGTTTTTT.